The text below deals with one TCR beta chain. The sample is drawn from a study of cytomegalovirus exposure and HLA in healthy donors. PCR was performed using 60 Vbeta and 13 Jbeta primers. The repertoire was sequenced with immunoSEQ multiplex PCR; TCRdb's copy has only in-frame clones and lacks some. The profile covers roughly 120,000 clones, with approximately 81% appearing a single time and roughly 2% taken by the ten largest. Germline V gene lookup returns CDR1 ENHRY and CDR2 SYGVKD. The CDR3 sequence is 12 residues long. V lost 10 bases to trimming and J lost 1 base; unmatched junction nucleotides: 3.

The receptor was derived from a man younger than 35 in good health and CMV-seronegative. This rearrangement joins TRBV10-3 to TRBJ2-5, with TRBD1 matching over 7 bases. The sample taken for sequencing was PBMCs. CDR3: CATQGIQETQYF. CDR3 nucleotide sequence: TGTGCCACACAGGGGATCCAAGAGACCCAGTACTTC.